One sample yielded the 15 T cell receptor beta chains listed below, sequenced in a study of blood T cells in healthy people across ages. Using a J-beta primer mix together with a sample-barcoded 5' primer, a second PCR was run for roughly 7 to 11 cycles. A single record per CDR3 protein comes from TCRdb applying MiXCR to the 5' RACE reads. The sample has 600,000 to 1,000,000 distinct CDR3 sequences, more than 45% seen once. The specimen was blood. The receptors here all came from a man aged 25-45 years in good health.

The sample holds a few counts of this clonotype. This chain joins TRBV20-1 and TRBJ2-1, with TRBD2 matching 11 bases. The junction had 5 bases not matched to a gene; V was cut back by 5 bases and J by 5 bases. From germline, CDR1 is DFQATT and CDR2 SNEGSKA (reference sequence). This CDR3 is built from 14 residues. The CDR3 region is CSADVAGGDNEQFF. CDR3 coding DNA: TGCAGTGCTGACGTAGCGGGAGGGGACAATGAGCAGTTCTTC.

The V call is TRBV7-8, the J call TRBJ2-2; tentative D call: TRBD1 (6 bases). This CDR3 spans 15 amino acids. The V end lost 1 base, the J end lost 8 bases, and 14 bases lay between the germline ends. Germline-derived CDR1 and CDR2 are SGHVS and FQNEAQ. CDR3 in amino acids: CASSLGTGYPGELFF. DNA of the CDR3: TGTGCCAGCAGCTTAGGCACAGGGTATCCTGGGGAGCTGTTTTTT. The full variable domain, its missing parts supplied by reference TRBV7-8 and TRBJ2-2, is GAGVSQSPRYKVAKRGQDVALRCDPISGHVSLFWYQQALGQGPEFLTYFQNEAQLDKSGLPSDRFFAERPEGSVSTLKIQRTQQEDSAVYLCASSLGTGYPGELFFGEGSRLTVL.

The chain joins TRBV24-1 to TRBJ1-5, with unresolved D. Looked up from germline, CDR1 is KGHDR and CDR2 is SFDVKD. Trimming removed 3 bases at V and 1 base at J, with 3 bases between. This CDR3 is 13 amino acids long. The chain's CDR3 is CATSDRSNQPQHF. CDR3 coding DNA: TGTGCCACCAGTGATCGAAGCAATCAGCCCCAGCATTTT.

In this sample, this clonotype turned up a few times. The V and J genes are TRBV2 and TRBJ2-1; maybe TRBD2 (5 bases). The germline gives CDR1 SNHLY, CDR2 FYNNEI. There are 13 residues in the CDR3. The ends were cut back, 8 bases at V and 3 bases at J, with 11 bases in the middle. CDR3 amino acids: CASGRENYNEQFF. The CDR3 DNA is TGTGCCAGCGGAAGGGAGAACTACAATGAGCAGTTCTTC. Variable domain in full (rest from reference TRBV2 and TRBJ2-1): EPEVTQTPSHQVTQMGQEVILRCVPISNHLYFYWYRQILGQKVEFLVSFYNNEISEKSEIFDDQFSVERPDGSNFTLKIRSTKLEDSAMYFCASGRENYNEQFFGPGTRLTVL.

The CDR3 spells CASSLTLSWAQYF. Written as DNA, the CDR3 is TGTGCCAGCAGTCTTACCCTGTCGTGGGCGCAGTATTTT. V gene TRBV6-4 combines with J gene TRBJ2-3, with no clear D. CDR1 and CDR2 (germline): MRHNA, SNTAGT. V lost 5 bases, J lost 10 bases, and 16 bases lay in between. This CDR3 region has 13 residues.

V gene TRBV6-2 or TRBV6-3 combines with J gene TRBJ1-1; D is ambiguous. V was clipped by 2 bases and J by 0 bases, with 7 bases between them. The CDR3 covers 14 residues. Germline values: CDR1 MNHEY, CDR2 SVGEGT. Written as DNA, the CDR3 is TGTGCCAGCAGTTACAGTCGGATGAACACTGAAGCTTTCTTT. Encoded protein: CASSYSRMNTEAFF.

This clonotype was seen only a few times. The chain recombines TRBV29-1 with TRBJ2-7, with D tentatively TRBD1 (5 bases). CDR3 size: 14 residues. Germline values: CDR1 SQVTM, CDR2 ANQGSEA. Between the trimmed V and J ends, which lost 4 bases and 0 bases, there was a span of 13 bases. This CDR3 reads CSVARGGSSYEQYF. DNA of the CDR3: TGCAGCGTTGCTAGGGGCGGATCCTCCTACGAGCAGTACTTC.

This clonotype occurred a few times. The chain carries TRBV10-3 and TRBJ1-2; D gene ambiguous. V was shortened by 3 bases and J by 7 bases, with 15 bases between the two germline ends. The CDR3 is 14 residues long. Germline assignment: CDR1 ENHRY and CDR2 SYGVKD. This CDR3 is CAISEPEGFGGYTF. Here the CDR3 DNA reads TGTGCCATCAGTGAACCAGAAGGGTTTGGTGGCTACACCTTC.

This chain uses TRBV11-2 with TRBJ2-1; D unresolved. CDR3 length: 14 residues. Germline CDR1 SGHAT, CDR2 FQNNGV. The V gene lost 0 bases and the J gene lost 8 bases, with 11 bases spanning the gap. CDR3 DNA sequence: TGTGCCAGCAGCTTAGATTACGGTTCGGATGAGCAGTTCTTC. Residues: CASSLDYGSDEQFF.

CDR3 sequence reads: CATSSEINPGQGFSYEQYF. DNA for the CDR3: TGTGCCACCAGCAGTGAAATCAATCCGGGACAGGGTTTCTCCTACGAGCAGTACTTC. The V gene is TRBV15, the J gene TRBJ2-7, with TRBD1 identical over 9 bases. This CDR3 region has 19 residues. CDR1 is LNHNV, CDR2 YYDKDF, per germline (reference sequence). V was pared by 3 bases and J by 0 bases, with 15 bases of the junction left unmatched.

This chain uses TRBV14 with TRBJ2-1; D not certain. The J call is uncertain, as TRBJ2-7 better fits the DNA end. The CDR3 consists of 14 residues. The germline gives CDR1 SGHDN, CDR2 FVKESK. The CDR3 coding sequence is TGTGCCAGCAGCCAAGTGGGCTTCTCCTACGAGCAGTACTTC. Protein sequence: CASSQVGFSYEQYF.

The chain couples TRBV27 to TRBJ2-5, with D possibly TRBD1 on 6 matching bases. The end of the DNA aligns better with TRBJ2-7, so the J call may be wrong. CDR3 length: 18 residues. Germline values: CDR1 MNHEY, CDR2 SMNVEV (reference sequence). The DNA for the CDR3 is TGTGCCACCATGGATTCTTCGGGACAACTTCAACCCTTCCACGAGCAGTACTTC. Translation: CATMDSSGQLQPFHEQYF.

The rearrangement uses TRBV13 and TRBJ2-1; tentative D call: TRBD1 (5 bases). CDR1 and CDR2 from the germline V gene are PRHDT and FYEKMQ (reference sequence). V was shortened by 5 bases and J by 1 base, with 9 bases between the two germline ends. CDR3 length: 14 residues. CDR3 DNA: TGTGCCAGCAGCCGACAGAAGTCCTACAATGAGCAGTTCTTC. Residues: CASSRQKSYNEQFF.

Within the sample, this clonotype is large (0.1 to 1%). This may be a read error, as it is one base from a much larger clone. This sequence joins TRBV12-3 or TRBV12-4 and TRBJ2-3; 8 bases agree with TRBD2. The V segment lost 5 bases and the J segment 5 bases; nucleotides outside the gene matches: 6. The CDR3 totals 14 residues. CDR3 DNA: TGTGCCAGCAGTGTCGGGGGGGCCGGAGATACGCAGTATTTT. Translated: CASSVGGAGDTQYF.

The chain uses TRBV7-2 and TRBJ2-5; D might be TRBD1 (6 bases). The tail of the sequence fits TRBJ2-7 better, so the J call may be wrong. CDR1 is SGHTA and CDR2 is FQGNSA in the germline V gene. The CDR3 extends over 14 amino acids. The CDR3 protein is CASSRGQITYEQYF. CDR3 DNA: TGTGCCAGCAGCCGTGGACAGATAACCTACGAGCAGTACTTC.